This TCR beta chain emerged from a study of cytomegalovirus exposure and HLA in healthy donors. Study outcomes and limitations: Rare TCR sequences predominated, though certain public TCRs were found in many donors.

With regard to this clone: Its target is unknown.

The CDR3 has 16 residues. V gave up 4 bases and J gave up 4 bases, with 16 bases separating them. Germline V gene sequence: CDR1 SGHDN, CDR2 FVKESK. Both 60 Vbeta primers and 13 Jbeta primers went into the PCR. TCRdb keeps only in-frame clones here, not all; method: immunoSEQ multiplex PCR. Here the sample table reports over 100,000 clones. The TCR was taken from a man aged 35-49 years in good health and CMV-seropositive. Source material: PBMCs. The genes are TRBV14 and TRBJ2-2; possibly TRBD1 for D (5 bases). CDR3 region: CASSRWGLPTTGELFF. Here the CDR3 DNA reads TGTGCCAGCAGCCGATGGGGCTTACCCACCACCGGGGAGCTGTTTTTT.